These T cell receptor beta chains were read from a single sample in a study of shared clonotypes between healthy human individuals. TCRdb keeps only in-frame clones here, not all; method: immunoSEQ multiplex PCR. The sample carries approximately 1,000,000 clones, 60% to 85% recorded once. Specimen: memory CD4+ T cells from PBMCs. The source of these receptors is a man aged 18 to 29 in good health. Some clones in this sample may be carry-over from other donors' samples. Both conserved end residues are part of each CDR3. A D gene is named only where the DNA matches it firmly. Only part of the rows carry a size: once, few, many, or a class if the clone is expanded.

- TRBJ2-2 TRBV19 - CASSIPQGTGELFF TGTGCCAGTAGTATCCCACAGGGAACCGGGGAGCTGTTTTTT
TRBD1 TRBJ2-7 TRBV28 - CASQGFRDSAYEQYF TGTGCCAGCCAGGGGTTTCGGGACAGTGCCTACGAGCAGTACTTC
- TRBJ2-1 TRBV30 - CAWETGTGHNEQFF TGTGCCTGGGAAACAGGGACTGGTCACAATGAGCAGTTCTTC
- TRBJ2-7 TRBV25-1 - CASSELPTGGSHEQYF TGTGCCAGCAGTGAACTCCCGACAGGAGGGTCCCACGAGCAGTACTTC
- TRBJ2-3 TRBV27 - CASRPGATDTQYF TGTGCCAGCAGACCGGGAGCCACAGATACGCAGTATTTT
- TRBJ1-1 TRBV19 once CASSPWTENTEAFF TGTGCCAGTAGTCCTTGGACGGAGAACACTGAAGCTTTCTTT
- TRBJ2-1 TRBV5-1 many CASSPTRGEQFF TGCGCCAGCAGCCCTACCAGGGGTGAGCAGTTCTTC
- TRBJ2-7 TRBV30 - CAWTAGGGAEQYF TGTGCCTGGACCGCAGGCGGAGGGGCCGAGCAGTACTTC
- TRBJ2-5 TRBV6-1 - CASSAAGKETQYF TGTGCCAGCAGTGCGGCAGGGAAGGAGACCCAGTACTTC
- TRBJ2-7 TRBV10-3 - CAISEPQGREQYF TGTGCCATCAGTGAACCTCAGGGGCGCGAGCAGTACTTC
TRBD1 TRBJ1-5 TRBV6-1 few CASSEAHRGGGEPQHF TGTGCCAGCAGTGAAGCGCACAGGGGAGGAGGTGAGCCCCAGCATTTT
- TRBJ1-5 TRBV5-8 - CASSYLWSNQPQHF TGTGCCAGCAGCTACCTCTGGAGCAATCAGCCCCAGCATTTT
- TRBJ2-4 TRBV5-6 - CASSLEQGNIQYF TGTGCCAGCAGCTTGGAGCAGGGGAACATTCAGTACTTC
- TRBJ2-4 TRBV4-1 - CASSRPAKNIQYF TGCGCCAGCAGCCGGCCAGCCAAAAACATTCAGTACTTC
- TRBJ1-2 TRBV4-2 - CASSQGVSGYTF TGTGCCAGCAGCCAAGGGGTCAGTGGCTACACCTTC
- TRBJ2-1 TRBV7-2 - CASSLGPFGEQFF TGTGCCAGCAGCTTAGGGCCCTTTGGTGAGCAGTTCTTC
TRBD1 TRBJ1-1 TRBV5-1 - CASSSLTGGTEAFF TGCGCCAGCAGCTCACTTACAGGGGGCACTGAAGCTTTCTTT
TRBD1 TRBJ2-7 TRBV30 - CAWSRDRTYEQYF TGTGCCTGGAGCCGGGACAGAACCTACGAGCAGTACTTC
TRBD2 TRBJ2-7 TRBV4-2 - CASSQGTSGSRKQYF TGTGCCAGCAGCCAAGGCACTAGCGGGAGTAGAAAGCAGTACTTC
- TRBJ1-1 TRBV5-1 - CASSWGANTEAFF TGCGCCAGCAGCTGGGGGGCGAACACTGAAGCTTTCTTT
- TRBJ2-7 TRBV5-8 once CASSYSAHEQYF TGTGCCAGCAGCTACTCGGCTCACGAGCAGTACTTC
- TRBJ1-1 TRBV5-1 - CASSWGVSSTEAFF TGCGCCAGCAGCTGGGGGGTTAGTAGCACTGAAGCTTTCTTT
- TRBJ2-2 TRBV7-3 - CASSPDRLNTGELFF TGTGCCAGCAGCCCCGACAGACTGAACACCGGGGAGCTGTTTTTT
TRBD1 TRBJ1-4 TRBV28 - CASSGWDRETANEKLFF TGTGCCAGCAGTGGCTGGGACAGGGAGACGGCTAATGAAAAACTGTTTTTT
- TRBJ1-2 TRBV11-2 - CASSLSWGAYGYTF TGTGCCAGCAGCTTAAGTTGGGGGGCCTATGGCTACACCTTC
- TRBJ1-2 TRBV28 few CAIRGGDYGYTF TGTGCCATCCGGGGGGGGGACTATGGCTACACCTTC
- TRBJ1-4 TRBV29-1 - CSVEGGQNEKLFF TGCAGCGTTGAAGGGGGCCAGAATGAAAAACTGTTTTTT
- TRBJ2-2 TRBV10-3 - CAIRSLLGGELFF TGTGCCATCAGATCATTATTGGGCGGGGAGCTGTTTTTT
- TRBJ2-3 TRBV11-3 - CASSLGETQDTQYF TGTGCCAGCAGCTTAGGGGAGACACAGGATACGCAGTATTTT
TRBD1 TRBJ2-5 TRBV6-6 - CASSPKIGQGETQYF TGTGCCAGCAGCCCGAAGATTGGACAGGGAGAGACCCAGTACTTC
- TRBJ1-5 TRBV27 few CASSYSGNYGSNQPQHF TGTGCCAGCAGTTACTCGGGGAACTACGGGAGCAATCAGCCCCAGCATTTT
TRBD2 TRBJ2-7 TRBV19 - CASSISPPSGAPYEQYF TGTGCCAGTAGTATCTCTCCCCCTAGCGGGGCACCCTACGAGCAGTACTTC
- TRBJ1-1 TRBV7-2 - CASSRRVMNTEAFF TGTGCCAGCAGCAGAAGGGTTATGAACACTGAAGCTTTCTTT
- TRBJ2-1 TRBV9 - CASSGGSSSYNEQFF TGTGCCAGCTCAGGGGGGTCGAGCTCCTACAATGAGCAGTTCTTC
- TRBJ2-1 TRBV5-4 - CASSPSDRRSYNEQFF TGTGCCAGCAGCCCGAGCGACAGGCGCTCCTACAATGAGCAGTTCTTC
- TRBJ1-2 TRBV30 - CAWRDGPNYGYTF TGTGCCTGGAGAGACGGGCCTAACTATGGCTACACCTTC
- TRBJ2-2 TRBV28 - CASIGGSDPISGELFF TGTGCCAGCATCGGAGGGAGCGATCCTATTTCCGGGGAGCTGTTTTTT
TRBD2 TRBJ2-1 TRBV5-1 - CASSQTLAGGYNEQFF TGCGCCAGCAGCCAAACTCTAGCGGGAGGGTACAATGAGCAGTTCTTC
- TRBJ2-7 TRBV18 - CASSLLRDASYEQYF TGTGCCAGCTCACTACTTAGGGACGCCTCCTACGAGCAGTACTTC
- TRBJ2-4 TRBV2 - CASSPNWTPKNIQYF TGTGCCAGCAGCCCCAATTGGACGCCCAAAAACATTCAGTACTTC
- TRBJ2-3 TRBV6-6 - CASELGPNTDTQYF TGTGCCAGCGAACTTGGACCAAACACAGATACGCAGTATTTT
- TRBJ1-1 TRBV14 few CASSQESAYTEAFF TGTGCCAGCAGCCAAGAATCCGCATACACTGAAGCTTTCTTT
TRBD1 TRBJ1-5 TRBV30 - CAWGTVNSNQPQHF TGTGCCTGGGGGACAGTTAATAGCAATCAGCCCCAGCATTTT
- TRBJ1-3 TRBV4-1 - CASSQGTVSGNTIYF TGCGCCAGCAGCCAAGGGACAGTCTCTGGAAACACCATATATTTT
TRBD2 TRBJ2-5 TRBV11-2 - CASSLYGGSSGSETQYF TGTGCCAGCAGCTTATACGGCGGGAGCTCTGGGTCAGAGACCCAGTACTTC
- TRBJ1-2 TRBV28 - CASSFRGYGYTF TGTGCCAGCAGTTTTCGTGGGTATGGCTACACCTTC
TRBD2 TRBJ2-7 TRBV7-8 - CASSRSTSGSTEQYF TGTGCCAGCAGCAGATCGACTAGCGGGAGTACCGAGCAGTACTTC
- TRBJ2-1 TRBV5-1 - CASSLGQYNEQFF TGCGCCAGCAGCTTGGGACAATACAATGAGCAGTTCTTC
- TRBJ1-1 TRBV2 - CASSEGVNTEAFF TGTGCCAGCAGTGAAGGGGTTAACACTGAAGCTTTCTTT
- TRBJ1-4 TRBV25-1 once CASRAEKEKLFF TGTGCCAGCAGGGCGGAAAAAGAAAAACTGTTTTTT
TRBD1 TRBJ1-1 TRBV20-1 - CSASQGVDAFF TGCAGTGCTTCACAGGGGGTCGATGCTTTCTTT
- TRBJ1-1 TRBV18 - CASSPRWTLNTEAFF TGTGCCAGCTCACCACGGTGGACACTAAACACTGAAGCTTTCTTT
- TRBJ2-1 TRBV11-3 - CASSLDLGEQFF TGTGCCAGCAGCTTAGATCTAGGTGAGCAGTTCTTC